What follows are 11 T cell receptor beta chains derived from one specimen sequenced in a study of identical twins. Each CDR3 protein gets one entry after TCRdb re-called the 5' RACE reads with MiXCR. This repertoire shows roughly 700,000 distinct CDR3 sequences, roughly 8% found once; its top ten account for 0.98%. The sample was also linked to a second study, of yellow fever vaccine responses in identical twins.

Sequenced sample: PBMCs. Receptors originate from a woman aged 18-29 years in good health.

This rearrangement joins TRBV11-1 to TRBJ2-5; 8 nucleotides align to TRBD2. The CDR3 is 15 amino acids. Germline-derived CDR1 and CDR2 are SGHAT and FQDESV (reference sequence). Trimming took 1 base from V and 3 from J; bases not matched to a gene: 4. CDR3 sequence: CASSLGLGLEETQYF. DNA for the CDR3: TGTGCCAGCAGCTTAGGCCTGGGACTAGAAGAGACCCAGTACTTC.

This clonotype has only a few counts. The V and J genes are TRBV28 and TRBJ2-1, with 9 bases matching TRBD1. In germline, CDR1 is MDHEN, CDR2 SYDVKM. The CDR3 extends over 13 amino acids. Trimming at V came to 10 bases and at J to 7 bases, leaving 8 bases not matched to a gene. The CDR3 spells CATTGTGPNEQFF. CDR3 DNA sequence: TGTGCCACCACGGGGACAGGGCCTAATGAGCAGTTCTTC.

This clonotype occurred many times. V usage is TRBV7-2 and J usage is TRBJ2-1; the match to TRBD2 covers 10 bases. The CDR3 consists of 16 residues. Germline V gene sequence: CDR1 SGHTA, CDR2 FQGNSA. Trimming cost V 3 bases and J 6 bases; bases outside gene matches: 8. The CDR3 bases are TGTGCCAGCAGCTTGGCCGGGACTAGCGCGTCCAATGAGCAGTTCTTC. Amino acids: CASSLAGTSASNEQFF.

This clonotype was found a few times. This chain joins TRBV18 and TRBJ2-1; D assignment may be TRBD1 or TRBD2 (5 bases each). The CDR3 totals 15 residues. Trimming stripped 3 bases from V and 2 bases from J, with 11 bases between. Germline V gene sequence: CDR1 KGHSH, CDR2 LQKENI. Here the CDR3 reads CASSPPGPAYNEQFF. In DNA, the CDR3 is TGTGCCAGCTCACCTCCGGGACCGGCCTACAATGAGCAGTTCTTC.

This clonotype was counted ten times or more. The chain uses TRBV29-1 and TRBJ2-6; D is uncertain. V was shortened by 7 bases and J by 4 bases, with 8 bases between the two germline ends. Germline CDR1 is SQVTM and CDR2 is ANQGSEA. CDR3 length: 12 residues. In DNA, the CDR3 is TGCAGCGCTCGGACCGGGGCCAACGTCCTGACTTTC. This translates into CSARTGANVLTF.

CDR3 DNA: TGTGCCATCAGTGAAGCTAGGGGTGGGGGCGAGCAGTACTTC. Translating it yields CAISEARGGGEQYF. The genes are TRBV10-3 and TRBJ2-7; D tentatively reads TRBD1 or TRBD2 (5 bases each). The CDR3 loop spans 14 amino acids. Germline CDR1 reads ENHRY; CDR2 reads SYGVKD. The V end lost 3 bases, the J end lost 6 bases, and 15 bases lay between the germline ends.

The sample holds a few counts of this clonotype. The J gene is TRBJ2-4, the V gene TRBV12-3 or TRBV12-4; no clear D. This CDR3 has 13 residues. V was shortened by 6 bases and J by 5 bases, with 11 bases between the two germline ends. The DNA of the CDR3 is TGTGCCAGCAGCCAGACCCCACAAAACATTCAGTACTTC. This translates into CASSQTPQNIQYF.

The chain uses TRBV5-5 and TRBJ1-5; D unclear. The CDR3 consists of 15 residues. Per the germline V gene, CDR1 is SGHKS and CDR2 is YYEKEE (reference sequence). Trimming removed 1 base from V and 5 bases from J, with 13 bases in between. DNA of the CDR3: TGTGCCAGCAGCTTGTTCGGGGAACGGGATCAGCCCCAGCATTTT. It translates to CASSLFGERDQPQHF.

There are many counts of this clonotype. V usage is TRBV12-3 or TRBV12-4 and J usage is TRBJ2-4; TRBD1 aligns across 8 bases. After removal of 3 bases from V and 7 bases from J, the junction contained 20 bases not matched to a gene. CDR3 size: 19 residues. The CDR3 is CASSFTSLIRQGRFNIQYF. CDR3 in DNA: TGTGCCAGCAGTTTCACCTCTTTAATTAGACAGGGGAGATTTAACATTCAGTACTTC.

The table lists this clonotype with a few counts. The rearrangement links TRBV2 to TRBJ1-5; 8 bases are shared with TRBD1. This CDR3 is 14 amino acids long. J lost 3 bases, V lost 6 bases, and 4 bases had no gene match. Germline V gene lookup returns CDR1 SNHLY and CDR2 FYNNEI. CDR3 loop: CASRYRGDNQPQHF. The CDR3 coding sequence is TGTGCCAGCAGGTACAGGGGGGACAATCAGCCCCAGCATTTT.

This clonotype has at least ten counts. The rearrangement links TRBV5-1 to TRBJ1-1; D is unclear. Germline V gives CDR1 SGHRS, CDR2 YFSETQ. V lost 1 base to trimming and J lost 1 base, with 8 bases between them. This CDR3 contains 14 residues. In nucleotides, the CDR3 is TGCGCCAGCAGCTTGTCACGGACGAACACTGAAGCTTTCTTT. It is translated as CASSLSRTNTEAFF.